The 16 T cell receptor beta chains presented below share a single source sample, sequenced in a study of blood T cell repertoires in COVID-19. Clones were read by immunoSEQ multiplex PCR, and TCRdb kept only the in-frame ones, dropping some. The sample lists 190,000 or so clones; about 88% were seen once. The sample consisted of peripheral blood. The receptor source for this set is a woman in her twenties or thirties with active or convalescent COVID-19.

This clone was recorded only once. This sequence joins TRBV19 and TRBJ1-2; 8 bases are a match to TRBD1. The V and J ends lost 6 bases and 1 base, in that order; junction bases with no gene match: 10. This CDR3 has 16 residues. Germline V lookup: CDR1 LNHDA, CDR2 SQIVND (reference sequence). DNA for the CDR3: TGTGCCAGTAGCTTCGACAGGGGTGTAGGTAACTATGGCTACACCTTC. It translates to CASSFDRGVGNYGYTF.

The rearrangement joins TRBV5-1 to TRBJ2-3; TRBD2 matches 11 bases. The ends lost 4 bases at V and 4 bases at J; junction bases unmatched: 11. The CDR3 spans 17 residues. Germline V lookup: CDR1 SGHRS, CDR2 YFSETQ. The CDR3 bases are TGCGCCAGCAGCCCTACCGTACTAGCGGGAGCCGCAGATACGCAGTATTTT. Protein: CASSPTVLAGAADTQYF.

The chain links TRBV5-4 to TRBJ1-4, with 10 bases aligning to TRBD1. The junction had 7 bases not matched to a gene; V was cut back by 3 bases and J by 8 bases. The CDR3 runs to 15 residues. Germline CDR1 is SGHNT and CDR2 is YYREEE (reference sequence). CDR3 coding DNA: TGTGCCAGCAGCTCGCGGGACAGGGGACACGAAAAACTGTTTTTT. Its translation is CASSSRDRGHEKLFF.

CDR3 nucleotide sequence: TGTGCCAGCAGTTCCCAGGAGGGAGTCACTGAAGCTTTCTTT. Protein product: CASSSQEGVTEAFF. The chain joins TRBV6-5 to TRBJ1-1; D remains ambiguous. This CDR3 spans 14 amino acids. Trimming removed 4 bases from V and 4 bases from J, with 13 bases in between. Germline lookup yields CDR1 MNHEY and CDR2 SVGAGI.

The chain joins TRBV7-9 to TRBJ1-5; D gene ambiguous. CDR3 length: 15 amino acids. With 3 bases removed from V and 4 bases from J, the gap between germline ends came to 13 bases. The germline CDR1 and CDR2 sequences are SEHNR and FQNEAQ (reference sequence). The CDR3 bases are TGTGCCAGCAGCTTTACCGGGGAAGAGAATCAGCCCCAGCATTTT. Translated, it gives CASSFTGEENQPQHF.

The chain combines TRBV7-2 with TRBJ2-1; 9 nucleotides agree with TRBD2. Germline assignment: CDR1 SGHTA and CDR2 FQGNSA. The CDR3 runs to 15 residues. The ends lost 2 bases at V and 7 bases at J; junction bases unmatched: 6. The CDR3, as DNA: TGTGCCAGCAGCTTAATCGTAGCGGGGGAAAATGAGCAGTTCTTC. This codes for CASSLIVAGENEQFF.

This clone was recorded a few times. The genes are TRBV4-2 and TRBJ1-5, with TRBD1 matching over 10 bases. Trimming at V came to 4 bases and at J to 8 bases, leaving 8 bases not matched to a gene. Per the germline V gene, CDR1 is LGHNA and CDR2 is YNFKEQ. This CDR3 is 15 amino acids long. The CDR3 spells CASSLSGTGEEPQHF. The CDR3 DNA is TGTGCCAGCAGCCTCTCCGGGACAGGGGAAGAGCCCCAGCATTTT.

The V call is TRBV6-5, the J call TRBJ2-2; TRBD2 is a possible D gene (6 bases). The V gene's germline CDR1 is MNHEY and CDR2 SVGAGI. The CDR3 runs to 15 residues. The V and J ends lost 6 bases and 8 bases respectively, with 19 bases between them. The CDR3 protein is CASRPLEGGHGELFF. CDR3 DNA: TGTGCCAGCAGACCCTTGGAGGGTGGGCATGGGGAGCTGTTTTTT.

This chain joins TRBV19 and TRBJ2-1, with 14 bases aligning to TRBD2. The V and J ends lost 5 bases and 3 bases, in that order; junction bases with no gene match: 12. The CDR3 covers 19 residues. Germline CDR1 is LNHDA and CDR2 is SQIVND (reference sequence). In DNA, the CDR3 is TGTGCCAGTAGTCCCCTGGGACTAGCGGGAGCGCTACTCTACAATGAGCAGTTCTTC. Protein sequence: CASSPLGLAGALLYNEQFF.

The V and J genes are TRBV5-1 and TRBJ1-3; D remains unclear. The CDR3 has 13 amino acids. Germline V lookup: CDR1 SGHRS, CDR2 YFSETQ. The V end lost 0 bases, the J end lost 3 bases, and 4 bases lay between the germline ends. CDR3 in amino acids: CASSLDGGNTIYF. CDR3 in DNA: TGCGCCAGCAGCTTGGACGGTGGAAACACCATATATTTT.

This clone came up a few times. J is TRBJ2-5 and V is TRBV6-6, with TRBD1 matching over 11 bases. This CDR3 contains 15 residues. Unmatched junction bases numbered 5, after V lost 5 bases and J lost 3 bases. Germline V CDR1 and CDR2: MNHNY, SVGAGI (reference sequence). CDR3 sequence reads: CASSAGTGGEETQYF. Written as DNA, the CDR3 is TGTGCCAGCAGTGCCGGGACAGGGGGGGAAGAGACCCAGTACTTC.

The V gene is TRBV11-2, the J gene TRBJ1-1; the D is unclear. The CDR3 is 15 residues long. Germline V CDR1 and CDR2: SGHAT, FQNNGV. V was trimmed by 0 bases and J by 0 bases, leaving 8 bases between them. The CDR3 DNA follows: TGTGCCAGCAGCTTAGATCGGTCCTTGAACACTGAAGCTTTCTTT. It specifies CASSLDRSLNTEAFF.

V gene TRBV7-9 combines with J gene TRBJ1-3; no definite D call. Trimming stripped 1 base from V and 7 bases from J, with 20 bases between. From germline, CDR1 is SEHNR and CDR2 FQNEAQ (reference sequence). The CDR3 sequence is 17 residues long. The CDR3 DNA follows: TGTGCCAGCAGCTTAGAAGGACGGACTCCGTTAGGTAACACCATATATTTT. It yields the protein CASSLEGRTPLGNTIYF.

This sequence joins TRBV3-1 (or the pseudogene TRBV3-2) and TRBJ2-1; 10 nucleotides align to TRBD2. CDR1 is LGHDT and CDR2 is YNNKEL in the germline V gene (reference sequence). The CDR3 is 17 residues long. V gave up 6 bases and J gave up 3 bases; unmatched junction bases: 11. CDR3 nucleotides: TGTGCCAGCAGTAAAGAAAAAGCGGGGGGGAGCTACAATGAGCAGTTCTTC. It translates to CASSKEKAGGSYNEQFF.

This clone was observed a handful of times. This chain uses TRBV7-9 with TRBJ1-4; D possibly corresponds to TRBD1 (6 bases). The CDR3 sequence is 14 residues long. In germline, CDR1 is SEHNR, CDR2 FQNEAQ (reference sequence). V shed 4 bases and J shed 4 bases, with 10 bases lying between them. The chain's CDR3 is CASSSGQFNEKLFF. Written as DNA, the CDR3 is TGTGCCAGCAGCTCCGGACAGTTTAATGAAAAACTGTTTTTT.

This rearrangement joins TRBV12-3 or TRBV12-4 to TRBJ1-1; possible D gene TRBD1, 5 bases. The CDR3 totals 13 residues. The ends were cut back, 5 bases at V and 3 bases at J, with 10 bases in the middle. This CDR3 is CASSQGVDTEAFF. CDR3 DNA sequence: TGTGCCAGCAGTCAAGGGGTTGACACTGAAGCTTTCTTT.